The next 8 T cell receptor beta chains were all read from a single sample in a study of T cells in Graves' hyperthyroidism and ophthalmopathy. Regions amplified from RNA transcripts were the TCR beta CDR3 regions. HTBI primers were used for first-round RT-PCR of the TCR CDR3. Using its own MiXCR run on the multiplex PCR reads, TCRdb lists one record per CDR3 protein. This sample has over 650,000 distinct CDR3 sequences, with about 45% found just once. Material: peripheral blood or thyroid tissue (not recorded which). The receptors were sampled from an adult man with Graves' disease, either hyperthyroidism or ophthalmopathy (not recorded which).

This clonotype was recorded at least ten times. CDR3 in DNA: TGCAGCGTTGAGGGACTAGCTGAAGAGCAGTACTTC. Amino acid sequence: CSVEGLAEEQYF. The chain has TRBV29-1 and TRBJ2-7; 9 positions match TRBD2. V was clipped by 3 bases and J by 7 bases; unmatched bases: 4. The CDR3 loop spans 12 amino acids. Per the germline V gene, CDR1 is SQVTM and CDR2 is ANQGSEA.

This clonotype was recorded at least ten times. The chain links TRBV6-1 to TRBJ2-5; the D is unclear. This CDR3 contains 15 residues. Germline V CDR1 and CDR2: MNHNS, SASEGT. Trimming stripped 1 base from V and 5 bases from J, with 14 bases between. The CDR3 DNA reads TGTGCCAGCAGTGAAGAGGTTGCAAGAGGCGAGACCCAGTACTTC. Its protein product is CASSEEVARGETQYF.

V and J are TRBV12-3 or TRBV12-4 and TRBJ1-2; D is undetermined. V gave up 3 bases and J gave up 7 bases, with 12 bases separating them. The CDR3 loop spans 13 amino acids. This chain's CDR3 is CASSLEGSGGYTF. DNA of the CDR3: TGTGCCAGCAGTTTGGAGGGAAGTGGTGGCTACACCTTC.

The chain links TRBV2 to TRBJ1-2; D is possibly TRBD1 (5 bases). The CDR3 has 13 residues. CDR1 SNHLY and CDR2 FYNNEI come from the germline V gene. The V and J ends lost 6 bases and 2 bases respectively, with 10 bases between them. The CDR3 sequence is CASRTTVNYGYTF. CDR3 DNA: TGTGCCAGCAGGACGACAGTCAACTATGGCTACACCTTC.

The chain is built from TRBV19 and TRBJ2-5, with 9 bases fitting TRBD1. Trimming cost V 6 bases and J 0 bases; bases outside gene matches: 8. This CDR3 is 16 amino acids long. CDR1 and CDR2 (germline): LNHDA, SQIVND (reference sequence). CDR3 region: CASSPGQGSNQETQYF. DNA for the CDR3: TGTGCCAGTAGCCCCGGACAGGGGTCAAACCAAGAGACCCAGTACTTC.

For the CDR3, the DNA is TGTGCCAGTAGTATTGGACAGAGTTTTAACTATGGCTACACCTTC. This translates into CASSIGQSFNYGYTF. The J gene is TRBJ1-2, the V gene TRBV19; possibly TRBD1 for D (6 bases). The CDR3 totals 15 residues. Trimming left V 3 bases short and J 1 base short, with 12 bases between. The germline CDR1 and CDR2 sequences are LNHDA and SQIVND (reference sequence).

The chain uses TRBV2 and TRBJ1-2; TRBD1 matches at 11 bases. V lost 8 bases, J lost 8 bases, and 4 bases stayed unmatched. This CDR3 has 12 amino acids. Germline loops: CDR1 SNHLY, CDR2 FYNNEI. CDR3 region: CASQGQGDGYTF. The CDR3 DNA reads as TGTGCCAGCCAGGGACAGGGGGACGGCTACACCTTC.

The chain has TRBV3-1 and TRBJ1-2; 11 bases align to TRBD1. The germline V gene encodes CDR1 LGHDT and CDR2 YNNKEL (reference sequence). V dropped 4 bases and J dropped 4; count of bases not matched to a gene: 5. The length of the CDR3 is 15 residues. The CDR3, as DNA: TGTGCCAGCAGCCGACGGACAGGGGGCTCCTATGGCTACACCTTC. Translated: CASSRRTGGSYGYTF.